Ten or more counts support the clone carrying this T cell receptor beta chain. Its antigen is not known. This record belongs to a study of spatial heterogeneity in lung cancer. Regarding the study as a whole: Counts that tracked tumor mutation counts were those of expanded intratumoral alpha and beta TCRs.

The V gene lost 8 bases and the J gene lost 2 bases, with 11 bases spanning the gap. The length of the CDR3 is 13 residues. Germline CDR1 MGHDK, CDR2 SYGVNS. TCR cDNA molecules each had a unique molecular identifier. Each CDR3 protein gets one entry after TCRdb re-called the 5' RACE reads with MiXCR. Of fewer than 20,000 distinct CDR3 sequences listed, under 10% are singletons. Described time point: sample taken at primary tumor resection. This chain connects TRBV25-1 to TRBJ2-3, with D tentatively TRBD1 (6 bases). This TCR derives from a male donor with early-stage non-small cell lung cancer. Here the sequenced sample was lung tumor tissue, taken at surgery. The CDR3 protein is CASPRGNTDTQYF. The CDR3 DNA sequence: TGTGCCAGCCCCAGGGGAAACACAGATACGCAGTATTTT.